This entry describes one T cell receptor (beta chain). A junction end diverges from the germline sequence, so it may reflect a read error. CDR1 is LGHNA and CDR2 is YNFKEQ in the germline V gene. CDR3 length: 15 amino acids. The data derive from a study of molecular identifiers for immune sequencing clone quantification. Previously reported methods and listed TCR primers produced the bulk TCR libraries. A single record per CDR3 protein comes from TCRdb applying MiXCR to the PCR reads. The repertoire consists of over 100,000 distinct CDR3 sequences, with 30% to 35% occurring once and the leading ten covering about 9.1%.

The sequencing sample was made of naive CD8+ T cells from blood, with Jurkat cell RNA spiked in. Subset of the sample: FACS-sorted CD8+CD4-CCR7+CD45RA+ naive T cells. The gene calls are TRBV4-2 and TRBJ2-1; 7 positions match TRBD2. The tail of the sequence fits TRBJ2-7 better, so the J call may be wrong. The TCR sequence derives from a human donor in good health. Some libraries in this study had Jurkat cell RNA spiked in. This CDR3 reads CASSQDPSGGKEQYF. The CDR3 nucleotides are TGCGCCAGCAGCCAAGATCCTAGCGGCGGCAAAGAGCAGTACTTC.